This T cell receptor beta chain is from a study of technical replicates of blood from a few donors. The data were produced by immunoSEQ multiplex PCR, yet TCRdb's version contains in-frame clones alone and is incomplete. The sample contains under 80,000 clones, 90% to 95% of which appear only once. V trimming: 1 base; J trimming: 5 bases; junction bases outside the gene matches: 7. CDR3 length equals 16 residues. Germline loops: CDR1 SGHNT, CDR2 YYREEE (reference sequence). Sequences were obtained from T cells isolated from PBMCs. The rearrangement uses TRBV5-4 and TRBJ2-1; 9 bases match TRBD2. This clonotype was obtained from a human donor in good health. CDR3 coding DNA: TGTGCCAGCAGCTTGCCCCTAGCGGGGACTCACAATGAGCAGTTCTTC. Translated, it gives CASSLPLAGTHNEQFF. Full variable domain (rest looked up from reference TRBV5-4 and TRBJ2-1): ETGVTQSPTHLIKTRGQQVTLRCSSQSGHNTVSWYQQALGQGPQFIFQYYREEENGRGNFPPRFSGLQFPNYSSELNVNALELDDSALYLCASSLPLAGTHNEQFFGPGTRLTVL.